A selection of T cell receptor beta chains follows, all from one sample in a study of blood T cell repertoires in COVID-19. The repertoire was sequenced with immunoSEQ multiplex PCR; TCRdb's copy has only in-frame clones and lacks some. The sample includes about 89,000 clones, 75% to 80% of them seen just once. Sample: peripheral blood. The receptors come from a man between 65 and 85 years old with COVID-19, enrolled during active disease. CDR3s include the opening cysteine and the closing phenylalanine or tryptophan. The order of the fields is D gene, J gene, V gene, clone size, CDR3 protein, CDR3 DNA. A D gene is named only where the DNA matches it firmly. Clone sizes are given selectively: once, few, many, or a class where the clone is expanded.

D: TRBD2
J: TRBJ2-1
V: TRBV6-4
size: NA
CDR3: CASSPRVAGANEQFF
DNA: TGTGCCAGCAGTCCTCGAGTAGCGGGGGCGAATGAGCAGTTCTTC

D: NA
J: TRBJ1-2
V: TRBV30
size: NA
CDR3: CAWSVPEGAGYGYTF
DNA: TGTGCCTGGAGTGTACCTGAGGGCGCCGGCTATGGCTACACCTTC

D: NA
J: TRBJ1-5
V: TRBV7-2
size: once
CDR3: CASSPMGVSGNQPQHF
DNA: TGTGCCAGCAGCCCTATGGGAGTAAGCGGCAATCAGCCCCAGCATTTT

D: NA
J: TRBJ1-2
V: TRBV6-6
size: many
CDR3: CASTTPGVNYGYTF
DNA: TGTGCCAGCACCACTCCCGGGGTTAACTATGGCTACACCTTC

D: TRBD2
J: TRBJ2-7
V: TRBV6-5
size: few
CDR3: CASSPGQRGVYEQYF
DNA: TGTGCCAGCAGTCCGGGGCAGCGGGGCGTTTACGAGCAGTACTTC

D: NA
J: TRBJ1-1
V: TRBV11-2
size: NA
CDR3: CASSLEEFLKAFF
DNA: TGTGCCAGCAGCTTAGAGGAGTTTTTGAAAGCTTTCTTT

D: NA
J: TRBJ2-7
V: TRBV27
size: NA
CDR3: CAGQHDMFYEQYF
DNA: TGTGCCGGCCAGCATGACATGTTCTACGAGCAGTACTTC

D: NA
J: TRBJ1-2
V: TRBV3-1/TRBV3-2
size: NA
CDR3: CASSQELYSGSGGYTF
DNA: TGTGCCAGCAGCCAAGAGTTATACAGCGGGAGTGGTGGCTACACCTTC

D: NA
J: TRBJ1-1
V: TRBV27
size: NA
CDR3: CASSLSSGKAFF
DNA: TGTGCCAGCAGTTTATCATCGGGTAAGGCTTTCTTT

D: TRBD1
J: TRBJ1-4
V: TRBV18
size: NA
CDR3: CASSPPSVQGEKLFF
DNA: TGTGCCAGCTCACCCCCCAGCGTACAGGGGGAAAAACTGTTTTTT

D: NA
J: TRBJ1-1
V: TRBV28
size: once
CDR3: CAAGLRIMNTEAFF
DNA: TGTGCCGCGGGTCTCAGAATCATGAACACTGAAGCTTTCTTT

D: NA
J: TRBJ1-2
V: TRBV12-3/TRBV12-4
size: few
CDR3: CASSFNNYGYTF
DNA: TGTGCCAGCAGTTTTAATAACTATGGCTACACCTTC

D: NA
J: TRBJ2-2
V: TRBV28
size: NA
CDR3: CASSSGQNTGELFF
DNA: TGTGCCAGCAGTTCGGGACAAAACACCGGGGAGCTGTTTTTT

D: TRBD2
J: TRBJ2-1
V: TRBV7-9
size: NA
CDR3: CASSLGTPQRGDNEQFF
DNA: TGTGCCAGCAGCTTAGGAACCCCCCAGCGGGGGGACAATGAGCAGTTCTTC

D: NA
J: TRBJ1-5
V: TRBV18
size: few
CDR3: CASSLDSNQPQHF
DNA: TGTGCCAGCTCACTTGACAGTAATCAGCCCCAGCATTTT

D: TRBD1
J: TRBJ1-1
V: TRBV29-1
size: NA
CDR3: CSAGTGNTEAFF
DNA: TGCAGCGCCGGGACAGGGAACACTGAAGCTTTCTTT

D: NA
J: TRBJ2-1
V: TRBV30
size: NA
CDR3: CAWSRDSYNEQFF
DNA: TGTGCCTGGAGCAGGGACTCCTACAATGAGCAGTTCTTC

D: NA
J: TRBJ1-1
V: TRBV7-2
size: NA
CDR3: CASSLAGGFGLAKEAFF
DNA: TGTGCCAGCAGCTTAGCCGGGGGGTTCGGACTTGCAAAAGAAGCTTTCTTT

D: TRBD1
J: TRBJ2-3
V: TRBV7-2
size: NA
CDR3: CASSYLGGANTDTQYF
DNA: TGTGCCAGCAGCTACTTAGGGGGCGCAAACACAGATACGCAGTATTTT

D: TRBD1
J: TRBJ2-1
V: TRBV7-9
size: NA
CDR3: CASSPSGTGGHEQFF
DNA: TGTGCCAGCAGCCCCTCCGGGACAGGGGGTCATGAGCAGTTCTTC

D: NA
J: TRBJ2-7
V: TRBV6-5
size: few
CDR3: CASNPAGPFYEQYF
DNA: TGTGCCAGCAACCCGGCAGGGCCTTTCTACGAGCAGTACTTC

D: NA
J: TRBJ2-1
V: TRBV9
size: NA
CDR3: CASSVVIGDNEQFF
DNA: TGTGCCAGCAGCGTAGTGATCGGGGACAATGAGCAGTTCTTC

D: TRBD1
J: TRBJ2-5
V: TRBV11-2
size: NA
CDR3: CASSATTGGETQYF
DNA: TGTGCCAGCAGCGCGACCACAGGGGGAGAGACCCAGTACTTC

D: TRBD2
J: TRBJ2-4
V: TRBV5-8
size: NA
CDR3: CASSRRTSGRSTTSNIQYF
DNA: TGTGCCAGCAGCCGGCGGACTAGCGGGAGGTCCACCACGTCAAACATTCAGTACTTC

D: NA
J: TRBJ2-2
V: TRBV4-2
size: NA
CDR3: CASSLQRAPLNTGELFF
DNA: TGTGCCAGCAGCCTACAGCGGGCGCCCCTGAACACCGGGGAGCTGTTTTTT

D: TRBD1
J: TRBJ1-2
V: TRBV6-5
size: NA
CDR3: CASSFKRTGHGYTF
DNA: TGTGCCAGCAGTTTCAAGCGGACAGGACATGGCTACACCTTC

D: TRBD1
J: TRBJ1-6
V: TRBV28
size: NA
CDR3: CASSKGQYSSYNSPLHF
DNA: TGTGCCAGCAGTAAGGGACAGTACAGCTCCTATAATTCACCCCTCCACTTT

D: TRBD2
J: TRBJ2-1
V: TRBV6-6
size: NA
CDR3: CASSLLAGYNEQFF
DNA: TGTGCCAGCAGTCTACTAGCGGGGTACAATGAGCAGTTCTTC

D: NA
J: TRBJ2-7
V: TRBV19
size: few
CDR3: CASSAAAAYEQYF
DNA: TGTGCCAGTAGTGCGGCCGCGGCGTACGAGCAGTACTTC

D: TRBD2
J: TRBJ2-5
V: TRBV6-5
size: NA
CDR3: CASSYSPTSRETQYF
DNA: TGTGCCAGCAGTTACTCGCCGACTAGCCGGGAGACCCAGTACTTC

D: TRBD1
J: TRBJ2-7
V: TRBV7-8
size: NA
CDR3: CASNPGTGGVSSYEQYF
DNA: TGTGCCAGCAACCCCGGGACAGGGGGCGTATCCTCCTACGAGCAGTACTTC

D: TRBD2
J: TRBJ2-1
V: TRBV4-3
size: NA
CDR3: CASSQDPSGGEYNEQFF
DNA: TGCGCCAGCAGCCAAGACCCCAGCGGGGGCGAGTACAATGAGCAGTTCTTC

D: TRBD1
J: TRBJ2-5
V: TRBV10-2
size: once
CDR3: CASRDRRQETQYF
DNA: TGCGCCAGCCGGGACAGGCGTCAAGAGACCCAGTACTTC